This T cell receptor beta chain was recovered during a study of naive and memory T cell subsets. Study-wide results and caveats: A few larger clonotypes appeared in naive repertoires, especially CD8, possibly memory cells re-expressing CD45RA. Expression changes during T cell differentiation may affect RNA-based TCR counts. TCR abundance followed a power law differing between naive and memory subsets.

After CD4 positive bead selection, the CD4-negative fraction gave CD8 T cells. Two oligonucleotides, mixed equimolar, formed the beta constant-region primer covering TRBC1 and TRBC2. The ligated cDNA underwent four PCR rounds using SP2 and nested alpha and beta constant-region primers. From the UMI-ligation and nested PCR reads, TCRdb called clonotypes with MiXCR, one entry per CDR3 protein. The sample records more than 95,000 distinct CDR3 sequences, roughly 15% being singletons. This CDR3 is 15 amino acids long. The germline gives CDR1 MNHEY, CDR2 SMNVEV (reference sequence). Losses at the gene ends were 4 bases for V and 4 bases for J; bases not matched to a gene: 9. Turning to this clonotype: Its target is not known.

The chain is built from TRBV27 and TRBJ2-7; 8 bases match TRBD2. The sequenced sample consisted of naive CD8+ T cells from blood. The TCR originated in a human donor in good health. The CDR3, as DNA: TGTGCCAGCAGTTGGACGGGGGGGGGGACTTACGAGCAGTACTTC. Its protein product is CASSWTGGGTYEQYF.